Listed here is a single T cell receptor beta chain. Its specificity is not known. These data are taken from a study of cytomegalovirus exposure and HLA in healthy donors. Study details: The 120 validation repertoires, a later analysis reported, used the same platform as the 550 to 700 repertoires from the first cohort. Broader study findings: The study listed approximately 160 cytomegalovirus-associated TCR beta chains. The classifier was said to identify cytomegalovirus status with high specificity and sensitivity.

This table comes from immunoSEQ multiplex PCR, and its TCRdb copy is limited to in-frame clones, with some not included. The top ten clones hold about 2% of a sample with about 200,000 clones, around 87% of them seen once. V lost 8 bases and J lost 0, with 14 bases in between. The germline V gene encodes CDR1 MDHEN and CDR2 SYDVKM. The CDR3 has 16 residues. Separate from the approximately 700-subject first cohort was the approximately 120-subject validation cohort, to which the donors belonged. The chain has TRBV28 and TRBJ2-6; a possible D gene is TRBD1 (5 bases). The sequenced material came from PBMCs. The sequence was obtained from a woman in her late teens or twenties in good health and CMV-seropositive. This chain's CDR3 is CASCTGWGSGANVLTF. The CDR3 region has the DNA TGTGCCAGCTGTACAGGATGGGGCTCTGGGGCCAACGTCCTGACTTTC.